The clone carrying this T cell receptor (beta chain) was counted ten times or more. The target antigen is unknown. This record comes from a study of T cell repertoires in cytomegalovirus infection. Study-level findings and limits: There were HLA-C-restricted CMV-specific TCR beta clonotypes dominating the ex vivo response.

TCRdb re-called the reads with MiXCR, one entry per CDR3 protein. In the table there are some 50,000 distinct CDR3 sequences, about a fifth of which are singletons. The sequenced sample was CD8+ T cells from cultured PBMCs, obtained from culture after CMV antigen stimulation. The source is a human donor in good health (CMV status not recorded). Some clones in this sample may be carry-over from other donors' samples.

The chain's CDR3 is CSVEKSYEQYF. In DNA form, the CDR3 reads TGCAGCGTTGAGAAGTCCTACGAGCAGTACTTC. This chain joins TRBV29-1 and TRBJ2-7; D ambiguous. From germline, CDR1 is SQVTM and CDR2 ANQGSEA. The V end lost 3 bases, the J end lost 1 base, and 4 bases lay between the germline ends. CDR3 length equals 11 residues.